This TCR beta chain came from a study of T cell responses to AZD1222 COVID-19 vaccine. Whole-study findings and limits: There were mostly white British donors and more females than males, and clonal diversity was possibly underestimated. The number of AZD1222 recipients seropositive at baseline was only six. Spike-specific TCR breadth and depth both grew after two AZD1222 doses. Vaccine-associated CD4 TCRs spanned spike, dominant at 160-218 and 743-854.

Trimming removed 0 bases at V and 6 bases at J, with 15 bases between. Germline assignment: CDR1 MGHRA and CDR2 YSYEKL. This CDR3 spans 16 amino acids. Libraries were prepared by immunoSEQ multiplex PCR; TCRdb keeps only in-frame clonotypes and omits some of them. The sample records 130,000 to 150,000 clones, more than 85% being singletons. Concerning this clone itself: Its antigen is currently unknown.

The V call is TRBV4-1, the J call TRBJ1-5; D might be TRBD1 (5 bases). The TCR was taken from an adult who had recovered from COVID-19. Here the sequenced sample was peripheral blood, taken after recovery from COVID-19. Here the CDR3 reads CASSQDGAASGQPQHF. The CDR3 nucleotides read TGCGCCAGCAGCCAAGATGGGGCGGCCTCTGGTCAGCCCCAGCATTTT.